This is a list of T cell receptor beta chains from one sample in a study of T cell responses to AZD1222 COVID-19 vaccine. Profiling relied on immunoSEQ multiplex PCR, and the TCRdb table lists in-frame clones only, not all of them. The sample has roughly 150,000 clones, over 80% seen once; the top ten hold 1.5% to 2%. The material sequenced was peripheral blood, taken on day 0 of AZD1222 vaccination. All receptors derive from an adult in good health. The CDR3 runs from the conserved cysteine through the conserved F or W. A D gene is named only where the DNA matches it firmly. Rows may omit the clone size; those that give it use once, few, many or a size class.

. | TRBJ1-5 | TRBV6-6 | . | TGTGCCACCCGGAAGGATAGCAATCAGCCCCAGCATTTT | CATRKDSNQPQHF
. | TRBJ1-1 | TRBV19 | once | TGTGCCAGTAGTCACAGGCGGGCTGAAGCTTTCTTT | CASSHRRAEAFF
. | TRBJ1-3 | TRBV19 | . | TGTGCCAGTAGTTCACCGTGGTCTGGAAACACCATATATTTT | CASSSPWSGNTIYF
TRBD2 | TRBJ2-7 | TRBV7-2 | once | TGTGCCAGCAGCCTTAGCGGGACGAAAACGTTAACCTCCTACGAGCAGTACTTC | CASSLSGTKTLTSYEQYF
. | TRBJ1-2 | TRBV2 | . | TGTGCCAGCAGTGAATATGGGGGAGGATACACCTTC | CASSEYGGGYTF
. | TRBJ1-2 | TRBV28 | . | TGTGCCAGCAGTTTTGTCAGGTGGGATAGGAACTATGGCTACACCTTC | CASSFVRWDRNYGYTF
. | TRBJ1-6 | TRBV28 | once | TGTGCCAGCAGTTTAACGGGGTGGAATTCACCCCTCCACTTT | CASSLTGWNSPLHF
TRBD2 | TRBJ2-7 | TRBV4-2 | few | TGTGCCAGCAGCCAAGAGACTAGCGGGAGCTCCGAGCAGTACTTC | CASSQETSGSSEQYF
. | TRBJ1-1 | TRBV28 | . | TGTGCCAGCAGGGGGGGAGGCTCTAAAACTGAAGCTTTCTTT | CASRGGGSKTEAFF
TRBD2 | TRBJ2-1 | TRBV10-2 | . | TGCGCCAGCAGTGAGTCCCTAGCGGGAGCGATGGATGAGCAGTTCTTC | CASSESLAGAMDEQFF
TRBD1 | TRBJ1-3 | TRBV5-6 | . | TGTGCCAGCAGCCAGGTGACAGGGAACGCCGATCTATATGGAAACACCATATATTTT | CASSQVTGNADLYGNTIYF
. | TRBJ2-5 | TRBV5-6 | . | TGTGCCAGCAGCTGGGCAGAAGAGACCCAGTACTTC | CASSWAEETQYF
TRBD2 | TRBJ2-1 | TRBV7-6 | . | TGTGCCAGCAGCCACTGGACTAGCGGGAGCCCTAATGAGCAGTTCTTC | CASSHWTSGSPNEQFF
TRBD1 | TRBJ1-2 | TRBV19 | . | TGTGCCAGTAGGAATGGACAGGGAAACTATGGCTACACCTTC | CASRNGQGNYGYTF
. | TRBJ1-1 | TRBV7-9 | . | TGTGCCAGCAGCCTAGGGGAAGTCCCCCCTGAAGCTTTCTTT | CASSLGEVPPEAFF
. | TRBJ2-7 | TRBV5-4 | . | TGTGCCAGCAGCTTGAAGACAGGGAGGGATAACGAGCAGTACTTC | CASSLKTGRDNEQYF
. | TRBJ1-1 | TRBV10-2 | . | TGCGCCGGAGGGGAGGGAGGAGCTTTCTTT | CAGGEGGAFF
TRBD1 | TRBJ1-1 | TRBV5-6 | . | TGTGCCAGCAGCTTGAGGCTACAGGGGGCCACTGAAGCTTTCTTT | CASSLRLQGATEAFF
. | TRBJ1-5 | TRBV4-3 | . | TGCGCCAGCAGCCAAGGGAGGGATCAGCCCCAGCATTTT | CASSQGRDQPQHF
TRBD2 | TRBJ2-1 | TRBV4-3 | . | TGCGCCAGCAGCCAAGATAGAGCGGGGGTGTCCTACAATCAGCAGTTCTTC | CASSQDRAGVSYNQQFF
. | TRBJ1-1 | TRBV5-1 | . | TGCGCCAGCAGCTTGGAACAGATGGGGGGCAAGGTTGAAGCTTTCTTT | CASSLEQMGGKVEAFF
TRBD1 | TRBJ1-5 | TRBV11-3 | . | TGTGCCAGCAGCACGGGATTGGGGACAGGGCCTTATAGCAATCAGCCCCAGCATTTT | CASSTGLGTGPYSNQPQHF
TRBD1 | TRBJ1-5 | TRBV28 | . | TGTGCCAGCAGTTTCCCGGGACAGAATCAGCCCCAGCATTTT | CASSFPGQNQPQHF
. | TRBJ2-3 | TRBV27 | . | TGTGCCAGCAGCCCTTTTCAGACAGATACGCAGTATTTT | CASSPFQTDTQYF
. | TRBJ2-5 | TRBV6-2/TRBV6-3 | . | TGTGCCAGCAGCAACATTGGGACTGAGCTCACCCAGTACTTC | CASSNIGTELTQYF
TRBD1 | TRBJ1-4 | TRBV28 | . | TGTGCCACAGGGGTAGGGGGCCAGGAAAAACTGTTTTTT | CATGVGGQEKLFF
TRBD2 | TRBJ2-4 | TRBV2 | . | TGTGCCAGCAGCGACCCGGGACTAGCGGGAGGTCCCCTAGCCAAAAACATTCAGTACTTC | CASSDPGLAGGPLAKNIQYF
TRBD1 | TRBJ2-2 | TRBV29-1 | . | TGCAGCGTTTCCACGGGGACAGGGGTCGGCACCGGGGAGCTGTTTTTT | CSVSTGTGVGTGELFF
TRBD1 | TRBJ1-5 | TRBV9 | . | TGTGCCAGCAGCGTAGAGGCAGGGGGTGGCCAGCCCCAGCATTTT | CASSVEAGGGQPQHF
. | TRBJ2-7 | TRBV7-2 | . | TGTGCCAGCAGCTTAAGGGCCCTAGCCGAACCCTACGAGCAGTACTTC | CASSLRALAEPYEQYF
. | TRBJ1-2 | TRBV7-2 | . | TGTGCCAGCGGCATTTGGGGGGCCTCCTATGGCTACACCTTC | CASGIWGASYGYTF
. | TRBJ1-1 | TRBV27 | . | TGTGCCAGCAGCTACGCCTGGGGGGGTTCTACTGAAGCTTTCTTT | CASSYAWGGSTEAFF
. | TRBJ1-1 | TRBV3-1/TRBV3-2 | . | TGTGCCAGCAGCCTGGGGGCGGCTACGAACACTGAAGCTTTCTTT | CASSLGAATNTEAFF
. | TRBJ1-1 | TRBV4-3 | . | TGCGCCAGCAGCCATGACGGACGGAACACTGAAGCTTTCTTT | CASSHDGRNTEAFF
. | TRBJ1-5 | TRBV3-1/TRBV3-2 | . | TGTGCCAGCAGCCCAAATGTCGGAAACAATCAGCCCCAGCATTTT | CASSPNVGNNQPQHF
. | TRBJ1-2 | TRBV9 | . | TGTGCCAGCAGCCCCCCCGACGACCCCCGGGGCTACACCTTC | CASSPPDDPRGYTF
. | TRBJ2-1 | TRBV11-1 | few | TGTGCCAGCAGCTTGGGCTCCTACAATGAGCAGTTCTTC | CASSLGSYNEQFF
. | TRBJ2-7 | TRBV7-2 | . | TGTGCCAGCAGCTTAGTAGCGGATGGTTCCTACGAGCAGTACTTC | CASSLVADGSYEQYF
TRBD2 | TRBJ2-5 | TRBV28 | . | TGTGCCAGCAGTTGGGGGAGCGGGGGGCCGATATCCCAAGAGACCCAGTACTTC | CASSWGSGGPISQETQYF
TRBD1 | TRBJ1-5 | TRBV29-1 | . | TGCAGCGCCCATACCGGGACAGGGAATCAGCCCCAGCATTTT | CSAHTGTGNQPQHF
TRBD2 | TRBJ2-7 | TRBV27 | once | TGTGCCAGCAGTACGGCGGGAGCTGGGGAGCAGTACTTC | CASSTAGAGEQYF
TRBD1 | TRBJ2-6 | TRBV9 | . | TGTGCCAGCAGCGTCGGTGGACAGGGGAACTCTGGGGCCAACGTCCTGACTTTC | CASSVGGQGNSGANVLTF
TRBD2 | TRBJ2-2 | TRBV7-2 | . | TGTGCCAGCAGCTTAGCGGGGGGGTTGGCCGGGGAGCTGTTTTTT | CASSLAGGLAGELFF
TRBD1 | TRBJ1-6 | TRBV6-1 | . | TGTGCCAGCAGTGGCCAAGGACAGGGGGTGAAATCCTATAATTCACCCCTCCACTTT | CASSGQGQGVKSYNSPLHF
TRBD1 | TRBJ1-1 | TRBV7-2 | . | TGTGCCAGCAGTTTACCGGGGACAGGGATAGCTTTCTTT | CASSLPGTGIAFF
. | TRBJ2-2 | TRBV28 | . | TGTGCCAGCAGAACTACAGGGACGGGCACCGGGGAGCTGTTTTTT | CASRTTGTGTGELFF
TRBD1 | TRBJ2-7 | TRBV7-6 | . | TGTGCCAGCAGCTTATCCCGGGACAGGGCCTCCTACGAGCAGTACTTC | CASSLSRDRASYEQYF
. | TRBJ1-4 | TRBV7-2 | . | TGTGCCAGCAGCTTAGTTTGGGGGGGCAATGAAAAACTGTTTTTT | CASSLVWGGNEKLFF
. | TRBJ2-5 | TRBV5-4 | . | TGTGCCAGCAGCTTTCGCACAGGGTGGACCCAGTACTTC | CASSFRTGWTQYF
. | TRBJ1-1 | TRBV19 | . | TGTGCCAGTAAATTAACCGGGCCGGGGACTGAAGCTTTCTTT | CASKLTGPGTEAFF
. | TRBJ2-7 | TRBV4-3 | . | TGCGCCAGCAGCCAAGAGACGGGCTACGAGCAGTACTTC | CASSQETGYEQYF
. | TRBJ2-6 | TRBV7-3 | . | TGTGCCAGCGGGCGTTCGGCCGGGGCCAACGTCCTGACTTTC | CASGRSAGANVLTF
TRBD1 | TRBJ1-1 | TRBV30 | . | TGTGCCTGGAGTGGAAGGGGGCACACTGAAGCTTTCTTT | CAWSGRGHTEAFF
. | TRBJ1-1 | TRBV5-4 | . | TGTGCCAGCAGCTTCCGGGGAAACACTGAAGCTTTCTTT | CASSFRGNTEAFF
. | TRBJ1-1 | TRBV19 | . | TGTGCCAGTAGTATTAGTTTTGCGGGGAACACTGAAGCTTTCTTT | CASSISFAGNTEAFF